The 8 T cell receptor beta chains reported below all come from one sample, sequenced in a study of OX40 agonist ivuxolimab in advanced cancers. Libraries were prepared by immunoSEQ multiplex PCR; TCRdb keeps only in-frame clonotypes and omits some of them. The sample includes 50,000 to 55,000 clones, roughly 77% of them seen just once. This specimen was CD4+ or CD8+ T cells sorted from blood, taken in a trial of the OX40 agonist ivuxolimab. Source of these receptors: an adult with an advanced solid tumor such as melanoma, head and neck, liver or kidney cancer.

The chain links TRBV21-1 to TRBJ2-7; TRBD1, the D gene given by the table, was not confirmed from the DNA. TRBV21-1 is noted as a pseudogene. This CDR3 spans 17 amino acids. The CDR3 here is CASSKAPRQPSYYEQYF. CDR3 in DNA: TGTGCCAGCAGCAAAGCACCCCGACAGCCCTCCTACTACGAGCAGTACTTC.

The V gene is TRBV5-1, the J gene TRBJ1-3, with TRBD1 identical over 7 bases. After removal of 3 bases from V and 0 bases from J, the junction contained 9 bases not matched to a gene. The V gene's germline CDR1 is SGHRS and CDR2 YFSETQ. The CDR3 consists of 17 residues. CDR3 loop: CASSWGGGPDSGNTIYF. CDR3 nucleotide sequence: TGCGCCAGCAGCTGGGGAGGGGGCCCTGACTCTGGAAACACCATATATTTT.

The chain is built from TRBV4-1 and TRBJ2-7, with D perhaps TRBD1 or TRBD2 (5 bases each). This CDR3 has 15 residues. Germline CDR1 reads MGHRA; CDR2 reads YSYEKL. With 1 base removed from V and 3 bases from J, the gap between germline ends came to 13 bases. The CDR3 spells CASSQAWGRDYEQYF. CDR3 nucleotides: TGCGCCAGCAGCCAAGCATGGGGGAGAGACTACGAGCAGTACTTC.

The CDR3 DNA reads as TGTGCCAGCAGTCTAGGGACAGCGAACACCGGGGAGCTGTTTTTT. Amino acid sequence: CASSLGTANTGELFF. V is TRBV28 and J is TRBJ2-2; 7 bases fit TRBD1. The J segment lost 0 bases and the V segment lost 5 bases, leaving 3 bases of the junction unmatched. The CDR3 is 15 residues long. Germline CDR1 and CDR2: MDHEN and SYDVKM.

The J gene is TRBJ1-4, the V gene TRBV7-2, with D hard to call. Trimming took 1 base from V and 4 from J, leaving 10 bases between them. Germline-derived CDR1 and CDR2 are SGHTA and FQGNSA. The CDR3 covers 15 residues. The CDR3 DNA follows: TGTGCCAGCAGCTTAGATGCCCAACTTAATGAAAAACTGTTTTTT. Its protein is CASSLDAQLNEKLFF. Drawing the rest from reference TRBV7-2 and TRBJ1-4, the complete variable domain is GAGVSQSPSNKVTEKGKDVELRCDPISGHTALYWYRQSLGQGLEFLIYFQGNSAPDKSGLPSDRFSAERTGGSVSTLTIQRTQQEDSAVYLCASSLDAQLNEKLFFGSGTQLSVL.

This chain connects TRBV5-8 to TRBJ2-7; weak D call: TRBD1 (6 bases). This CDR3 comprises 18 residues. Between the trimmed V and J ends, which lost 1 base and 4 bases, there was a span of 24 bases. The germline V gene encodes CDR1 SGHTS and CDR2 YDEGEE. DNA for the CDR3: TGTGCCAGCAGCTTGAGGGCCGGGACAAAAACTAATCCGTACGAGCAGTACTTC. Translation gives CASSLRAGTKTNPYEQYF.

The CDR3 loop is CASTPGNEQYF. The CDR3 DNA reads TGTGCCAGCACCCCAGGGAACGAGCAGTACTTC. The chain carries TRBV5-8 and TRBJ2-7, with a weak D call TRBD1 (5 bases). V was trimmed by 6 bases and J by 5 bases, leaving 9 bases between them. Germline values: CDR1 SGHTS, CDR2 YDEGEE. This CDR3 is built from 11 residues.

This clone was picked up a small number of times. The chain has TRBV10-3 and TRBJ1-6; 8 bases agree with TRBD1. This CDR3 comprises 13 residues. Per germline, CDR1 ENHRY and CDR2 SYGVKD. V was clipped by 8 bases and J by 8 bases; unmatched bases: 5. CDR3 in DNA: TGTGCCATCGCCAGGGGGCGAGATTCACCCCTCCACTTT. Translation gives CAIARGRDSPLHF.